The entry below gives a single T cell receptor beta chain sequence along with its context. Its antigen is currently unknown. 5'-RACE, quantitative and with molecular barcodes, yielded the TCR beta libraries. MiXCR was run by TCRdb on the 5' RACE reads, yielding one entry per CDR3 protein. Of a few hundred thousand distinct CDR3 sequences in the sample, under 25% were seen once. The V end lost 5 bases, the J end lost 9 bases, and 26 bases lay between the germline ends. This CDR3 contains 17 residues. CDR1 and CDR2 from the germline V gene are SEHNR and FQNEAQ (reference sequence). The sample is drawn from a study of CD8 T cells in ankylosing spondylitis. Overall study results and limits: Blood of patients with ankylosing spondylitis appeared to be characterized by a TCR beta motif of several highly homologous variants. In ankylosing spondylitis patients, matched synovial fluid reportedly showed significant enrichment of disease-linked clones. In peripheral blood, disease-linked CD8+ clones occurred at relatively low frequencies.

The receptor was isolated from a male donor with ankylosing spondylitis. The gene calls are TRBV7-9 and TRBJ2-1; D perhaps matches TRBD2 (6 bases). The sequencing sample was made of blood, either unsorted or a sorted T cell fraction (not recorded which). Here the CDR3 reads CASSPDPGLHPWAEQFF. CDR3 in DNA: TGTGCCAGCAGCCCCGACCCAGGACTACATCCTTGGGCTGAGCAGTTCTTC.